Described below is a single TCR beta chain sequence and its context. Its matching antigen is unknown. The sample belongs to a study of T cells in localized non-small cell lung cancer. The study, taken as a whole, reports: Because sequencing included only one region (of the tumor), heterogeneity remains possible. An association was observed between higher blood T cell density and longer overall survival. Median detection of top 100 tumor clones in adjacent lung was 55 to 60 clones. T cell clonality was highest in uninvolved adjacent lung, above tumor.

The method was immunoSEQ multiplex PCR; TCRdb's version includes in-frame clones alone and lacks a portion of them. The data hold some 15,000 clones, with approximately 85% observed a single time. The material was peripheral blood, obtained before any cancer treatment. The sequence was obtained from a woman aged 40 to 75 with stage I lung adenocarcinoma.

CDR3 residues: CASSGEREKLFF. The CDR3 DNA reads as TGTGCCAGCAGCGGCGAGCGTGAAAAACTGTTTTTT. The V gene is TRBV9, the J gene TRBJ1-4; D is ambiguous. The CDR3 runs to 12 residues. From germline, CDR1 is SGDLS and CDR2 YYNGEE. V lost 3 bases to trimming and J lost 7 bases, with 7 bases between them. The full variable domain, with the rest looked up from reference TRBV9 and TRBJ1-4, is DSGVTQTPKHLITATGQRVTLRCSPRSGDLSVYWYQQSLDQGLQFLIQYYNGEERAKGNILERFSAQQFPDLHSELNLSSLELGDSALYFCASSGEREKLFFGSGTQLSVL.